This T cell receptor beta chain was observed in a study of blood T cell repertoires in COVID-19. Study in general: The samples span acute and convalescent COVID-19 from the United States, Italy and Spain. PBMCs, B-cell-depleted T cells, or T cells provided the cDNA or gDNA that made up the material.

Germline V lookup: CDR1 SGHAT, CDR2 FQNNGV. V shed 1 base and J shed 2 bases, with 16 bases lying between them. This CDR3 spans 17 amino acids. In the original workflow: Researchers report that nucleated cell counts were estimated from reference gene primer amplification. Profiling relied on immunoSEQ multiplex PCR, and the TCRdb table lists in-frame clones only, not all of them. For V, J and clone size, that table is used; D and trimming come from the DNA. The sample contains some 150,000 clones, more than 75% of which appear only once. The source is a man aged 40-55 years with acute or convalescent COVID-19. The chain links TRBV11-2 to TRBJ2-3; possibly TRBD1 for D (6 bases). Sequences were obtained from peripheral blood. Here the CDR3 reads CASSLGRLGTTTDTQYF. The DNA for the CDR3 is TGTGCCAGCAGCTTAGGGAGACTCGGGACAACCACAGATACGCAGTATTTT.